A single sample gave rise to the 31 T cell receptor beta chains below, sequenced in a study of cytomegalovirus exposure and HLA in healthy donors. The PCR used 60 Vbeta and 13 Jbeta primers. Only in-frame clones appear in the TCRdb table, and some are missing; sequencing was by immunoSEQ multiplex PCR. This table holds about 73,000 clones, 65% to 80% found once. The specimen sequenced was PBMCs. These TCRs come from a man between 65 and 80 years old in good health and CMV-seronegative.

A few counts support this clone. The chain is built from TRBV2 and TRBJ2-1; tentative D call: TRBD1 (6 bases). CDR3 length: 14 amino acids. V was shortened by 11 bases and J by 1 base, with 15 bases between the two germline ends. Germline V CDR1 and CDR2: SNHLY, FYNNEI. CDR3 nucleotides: TGTGCCTATATACCAGGGGTTTCCTACAATGAGCAGTTCTTC. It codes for CAYIPGVSYNEQFF.

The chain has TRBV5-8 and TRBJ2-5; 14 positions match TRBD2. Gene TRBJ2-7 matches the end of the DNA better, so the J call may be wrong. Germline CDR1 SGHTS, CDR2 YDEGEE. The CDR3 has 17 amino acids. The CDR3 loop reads CASSLAVGLAGGSEQYF. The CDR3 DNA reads TGTGCCAGCAGCTTGGCAGTAGGACTAGCGGGAGGCTCCGAGCAGTACTTC.

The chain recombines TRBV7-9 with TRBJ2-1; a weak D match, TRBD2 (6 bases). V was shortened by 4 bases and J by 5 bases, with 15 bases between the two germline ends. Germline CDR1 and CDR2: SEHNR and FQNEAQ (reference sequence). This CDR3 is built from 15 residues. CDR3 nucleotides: TGTGCCAGCAGCTCAGGCCCGGGCGGGGACAATGAGCAGTTCTTC. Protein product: CASSSGPGGDNEQFF.

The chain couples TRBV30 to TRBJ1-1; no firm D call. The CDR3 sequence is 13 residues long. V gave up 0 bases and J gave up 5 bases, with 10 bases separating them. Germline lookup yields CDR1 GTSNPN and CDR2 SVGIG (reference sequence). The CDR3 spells CAWSVGEGTEAFF. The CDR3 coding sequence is TGTGCCTGGAGTGTAGGCGAGGGAACTGAAGCTTTCTTT.

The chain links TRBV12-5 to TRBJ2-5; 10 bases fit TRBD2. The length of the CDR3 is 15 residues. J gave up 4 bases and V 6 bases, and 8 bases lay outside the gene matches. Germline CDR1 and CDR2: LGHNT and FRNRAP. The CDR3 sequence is CASGPGTSEGETQYF. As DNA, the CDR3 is TGTGCTAGTGGACCTGGGACTAGCGAGGGAGAGACCCAGTACTTC.

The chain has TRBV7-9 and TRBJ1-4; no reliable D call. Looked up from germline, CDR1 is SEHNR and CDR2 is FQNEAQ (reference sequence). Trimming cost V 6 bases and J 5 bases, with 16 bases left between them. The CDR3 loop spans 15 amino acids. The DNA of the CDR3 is TGTGCCAGCAGTCCTCTCTCGCTTCGGAATGAAAAACTGTTTTTT. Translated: CASSPLSLRNEKLFF.

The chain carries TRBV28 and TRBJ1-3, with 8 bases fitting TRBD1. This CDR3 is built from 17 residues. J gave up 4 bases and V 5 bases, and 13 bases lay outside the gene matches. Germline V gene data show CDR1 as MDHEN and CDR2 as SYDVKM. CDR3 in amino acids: CASSPSPGQDSGNTIYF. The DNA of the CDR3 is TGTGCCAGCAGTCCCTCTCCGGGACAGGATTCAGGAAACACCATATATTTT.

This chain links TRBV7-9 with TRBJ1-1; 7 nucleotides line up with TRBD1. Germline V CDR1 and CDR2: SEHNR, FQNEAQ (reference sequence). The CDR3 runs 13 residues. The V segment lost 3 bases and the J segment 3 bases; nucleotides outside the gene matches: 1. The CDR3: CASSFDRDTEAFF. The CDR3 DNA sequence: TGTGCCAGCAGCTTCGACAGGGACACTGAAGCTTTCTTT.

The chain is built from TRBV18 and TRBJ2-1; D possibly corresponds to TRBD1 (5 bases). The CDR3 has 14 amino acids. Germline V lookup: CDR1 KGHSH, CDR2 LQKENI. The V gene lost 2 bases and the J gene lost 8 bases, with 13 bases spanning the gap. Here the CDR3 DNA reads TGTGCCAGCTCACCATCAGGGATGGTGGATGAGCAGTTCTTC. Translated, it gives CASSPSGMVDEQFF.

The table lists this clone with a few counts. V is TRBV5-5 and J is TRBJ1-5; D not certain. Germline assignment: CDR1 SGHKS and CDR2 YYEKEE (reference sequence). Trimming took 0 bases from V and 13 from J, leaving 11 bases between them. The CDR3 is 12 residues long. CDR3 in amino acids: CASSLAGSQQHF. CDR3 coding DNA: TGTGCCAGCAGCTTGGCCGGGAGCCAACAGCATTTT.

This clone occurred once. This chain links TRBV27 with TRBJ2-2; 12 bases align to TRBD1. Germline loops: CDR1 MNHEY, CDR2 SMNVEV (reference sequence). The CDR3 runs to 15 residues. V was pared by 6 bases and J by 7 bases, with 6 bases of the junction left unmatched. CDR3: CASSRDRGRSGELFF. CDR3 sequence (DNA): TGTGCCAGCAGCCGGGACAGGGGGCGAAGCGGGGAGCTGTTTTTT.

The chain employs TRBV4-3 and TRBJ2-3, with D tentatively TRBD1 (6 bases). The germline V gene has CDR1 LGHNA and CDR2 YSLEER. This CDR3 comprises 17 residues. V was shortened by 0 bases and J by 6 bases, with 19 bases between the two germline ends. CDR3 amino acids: CASSQDLFRGPSDTQYF. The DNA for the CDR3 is TGCGCCAGCAGCCAAGATCTTTTCAGGGGACCCTCCGATACGCAGTATTTT.

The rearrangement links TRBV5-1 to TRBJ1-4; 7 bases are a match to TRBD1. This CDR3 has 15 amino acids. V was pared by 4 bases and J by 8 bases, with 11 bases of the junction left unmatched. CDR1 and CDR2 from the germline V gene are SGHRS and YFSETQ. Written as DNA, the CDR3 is TGCGCCAGCAGCCCAGCCACAGGGGTTGGCGAAAAACTGTTTTTT. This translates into CASSPATGVGEKLFF.

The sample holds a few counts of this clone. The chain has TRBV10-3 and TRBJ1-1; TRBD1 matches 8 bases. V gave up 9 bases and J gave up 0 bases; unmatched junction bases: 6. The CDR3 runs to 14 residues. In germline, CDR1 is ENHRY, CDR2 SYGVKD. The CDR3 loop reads CAITGTGVNTEAFF. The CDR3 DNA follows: TGTGCCATAACCGGGACAGGTGTGAACACTGAAGCTTTCTTT.

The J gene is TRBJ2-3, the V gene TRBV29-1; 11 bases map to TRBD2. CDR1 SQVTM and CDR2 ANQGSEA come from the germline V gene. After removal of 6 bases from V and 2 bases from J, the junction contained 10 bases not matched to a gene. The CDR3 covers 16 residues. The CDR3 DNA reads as TGCAGCGTCTCACCGGGACTAGCGGTATACACAGATACGCAGTATTTT. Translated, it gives CSVSPGLAVYTDTQYF.

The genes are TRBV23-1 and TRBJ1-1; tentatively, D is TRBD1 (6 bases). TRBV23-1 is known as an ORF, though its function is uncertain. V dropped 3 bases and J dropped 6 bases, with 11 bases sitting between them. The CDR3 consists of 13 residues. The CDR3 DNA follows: TGCGCCAGCAGTCATACAGGACAGCCTGAAGCTTTCTTT. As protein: CASSHTGQPEAFF.

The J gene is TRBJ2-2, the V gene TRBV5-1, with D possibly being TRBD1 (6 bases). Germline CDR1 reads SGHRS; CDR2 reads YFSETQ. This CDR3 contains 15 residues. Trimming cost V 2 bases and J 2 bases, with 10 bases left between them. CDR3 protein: CASSLPGVNTGELFF. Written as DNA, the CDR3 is TGCGCCAGCAGCTTACCAGGGGTTAACACCGGGGAGCTGTTTTTT.

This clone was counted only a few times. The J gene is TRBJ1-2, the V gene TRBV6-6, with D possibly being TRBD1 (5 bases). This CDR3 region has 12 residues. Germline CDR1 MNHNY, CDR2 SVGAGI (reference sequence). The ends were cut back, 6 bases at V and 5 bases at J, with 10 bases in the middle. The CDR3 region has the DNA TGTGCCAGCAGGTTAGGGGAATATGGCTACACCTTC. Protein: CASRLGEYGYTF.

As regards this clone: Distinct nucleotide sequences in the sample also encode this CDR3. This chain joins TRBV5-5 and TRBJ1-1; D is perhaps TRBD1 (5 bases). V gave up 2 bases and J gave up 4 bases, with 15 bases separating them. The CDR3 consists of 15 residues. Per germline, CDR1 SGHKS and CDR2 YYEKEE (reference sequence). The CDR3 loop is CASSFREQGGTEAFF. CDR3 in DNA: TGTGCCAGCAGCTTTCGTGAGCAGGGAGGCACTGAAGCTTTCTTT.

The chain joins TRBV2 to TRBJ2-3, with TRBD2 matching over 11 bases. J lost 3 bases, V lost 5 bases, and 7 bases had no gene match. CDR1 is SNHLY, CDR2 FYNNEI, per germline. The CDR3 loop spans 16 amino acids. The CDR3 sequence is CASSPQLAGVTDTQYF. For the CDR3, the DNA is TGTGCCAGCAGTCCCCAACTAGCGGGAGTAACAGATACGCAGTATTTT.

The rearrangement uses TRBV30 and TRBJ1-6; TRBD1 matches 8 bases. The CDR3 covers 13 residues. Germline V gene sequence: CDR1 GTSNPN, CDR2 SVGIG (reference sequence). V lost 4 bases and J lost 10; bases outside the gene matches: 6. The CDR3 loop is CAWTAGGRSPLHF. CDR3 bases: TGTGCCTGGACGGCAGGGGGCCGATCACCCCTCCACTTT.

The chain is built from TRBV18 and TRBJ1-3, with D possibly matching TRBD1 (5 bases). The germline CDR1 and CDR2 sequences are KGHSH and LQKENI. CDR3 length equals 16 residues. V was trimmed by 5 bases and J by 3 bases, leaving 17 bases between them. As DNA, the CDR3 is TGTGCCAGCTCAACGGGGGATGCGAACGATGGAAACACCATATATTTT. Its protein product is CASSTGDANDGNTIYF.

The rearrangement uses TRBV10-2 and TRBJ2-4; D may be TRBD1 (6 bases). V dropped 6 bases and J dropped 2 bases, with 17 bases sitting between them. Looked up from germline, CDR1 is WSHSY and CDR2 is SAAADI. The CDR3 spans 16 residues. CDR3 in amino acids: CASSSGTFNPKNIQYF. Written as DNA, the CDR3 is TGCGCCAGCAGCTCCGGGACATTCAACCCCAAAAACATTCAGTACTTC.

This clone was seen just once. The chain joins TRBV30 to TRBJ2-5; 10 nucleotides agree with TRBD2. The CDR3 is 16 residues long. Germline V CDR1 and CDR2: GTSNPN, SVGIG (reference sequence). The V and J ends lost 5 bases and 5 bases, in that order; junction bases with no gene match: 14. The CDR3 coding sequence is TGTGCCTGGTCGGCTGGGCTAGCGGGAGCCGGTGAGACCCAGTACTTC. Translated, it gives CAWSAGLAGAGETQYF. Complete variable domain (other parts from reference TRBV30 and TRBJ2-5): SQTIHQWPATLVQPVGSPLSLECTVEGTSNPNLYWYRQAAGRGLQLLFYSVGIGQISSEVPQNLSASRPQDRQFILSSKKLLLSDSGFYLCAWSAGLAGAGETQYFGPGTRLLVL.

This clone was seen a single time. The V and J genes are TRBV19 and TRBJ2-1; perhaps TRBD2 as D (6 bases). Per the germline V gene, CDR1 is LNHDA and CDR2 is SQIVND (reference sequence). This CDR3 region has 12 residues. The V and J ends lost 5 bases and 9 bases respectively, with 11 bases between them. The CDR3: CASSQDYTEQFF. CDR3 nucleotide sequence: TGTGCCAGTAGTCAGGACTATACTGAGCAGTTCTTC.

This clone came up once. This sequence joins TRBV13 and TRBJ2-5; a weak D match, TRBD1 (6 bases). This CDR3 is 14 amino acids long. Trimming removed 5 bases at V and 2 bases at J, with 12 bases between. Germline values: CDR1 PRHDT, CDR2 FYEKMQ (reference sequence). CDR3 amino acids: CASSTGHTQETQYF. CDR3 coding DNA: TGTGCCAGCAGCACGGGACATACACAAGAGACCCAGTACTTC.

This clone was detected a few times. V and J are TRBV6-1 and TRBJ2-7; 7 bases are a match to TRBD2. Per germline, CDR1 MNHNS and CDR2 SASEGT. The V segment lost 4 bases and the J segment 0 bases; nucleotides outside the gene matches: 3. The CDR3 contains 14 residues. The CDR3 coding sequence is TGTGCCAGCAGTGTGCAGCGGGGCTCCTACGAGCAGTACTTC. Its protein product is CASSVQRGSYEQYF.

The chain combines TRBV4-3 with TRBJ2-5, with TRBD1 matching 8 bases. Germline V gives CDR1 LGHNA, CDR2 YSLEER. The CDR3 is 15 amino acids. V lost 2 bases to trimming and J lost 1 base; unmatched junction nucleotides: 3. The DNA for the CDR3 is TGCGCCAGCAGCCAATGGGACAGGCTCCAAGAGACCCAGTACTTC. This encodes CASSQWDRLQETQYF.

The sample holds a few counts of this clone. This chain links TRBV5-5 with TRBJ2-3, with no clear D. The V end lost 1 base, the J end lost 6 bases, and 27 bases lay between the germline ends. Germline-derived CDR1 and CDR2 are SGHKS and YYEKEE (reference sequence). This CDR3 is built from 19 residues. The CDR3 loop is CASSLYLPPDTTFRDTQYF. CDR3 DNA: TGTGCCAGCAGCTTGTACCTCCCCCCTGACACGACCTTTCGGGATACGCAGTATTTT.

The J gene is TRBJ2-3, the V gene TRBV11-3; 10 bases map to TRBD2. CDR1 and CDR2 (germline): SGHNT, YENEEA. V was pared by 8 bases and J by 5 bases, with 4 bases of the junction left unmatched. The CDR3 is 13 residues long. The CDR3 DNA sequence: TGTGCCAGCGGATTAGCGGGAGGAGATACGCAGTATTTT. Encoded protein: CASGLAGGDTQYF. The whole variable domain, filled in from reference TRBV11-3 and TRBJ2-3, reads EAGVVQSPRYKIIEKKQPVAFWCNPISGHNTLYWYLQNLGQGPELLIRYENEEAVDDSQLPKDRFSAERLKGVDSTLKIQPAELGDSAVYLCASGLAGGDTQYFGPGTRLTVL.

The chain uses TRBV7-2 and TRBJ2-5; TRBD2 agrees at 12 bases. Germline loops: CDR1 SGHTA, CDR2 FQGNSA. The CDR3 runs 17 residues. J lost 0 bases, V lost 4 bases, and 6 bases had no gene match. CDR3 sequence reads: CASSSWTSGTHQETQYF. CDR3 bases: TGTGCCAGCAGCTCATGGACTAGCGGGACCCACCAAGAGACCCAGTACTTC.